This is a list of T cell receptor beta chains from one sample in a study of shared clonotypes between healthy human individuals. Measured with immunoSEQ multiplex PCR; TCRdb has only the in-frame clones, and not every one. Counted here are about 1.5 million clones, approximately 98% occurring once; the ten biggest clones make up about 0.45%. Sequencing used naive CD4+ T cells sorted from blood. The receptors derive from a man aged 25-45 years in good health. CDR3s leave out the opening cysteine and the closing phenylalanine or tryptophan. Fields, in order: D gene, V gene, J gene, CDR3 protein. D genes are given only for firm matches.

-	TRBV4-2	TRBJ2-1	ASSTSNSLSYNEQF
-	TRBV21-1	TRBJ2-2	ASRNKPPGAYNSNTGELF
-	TRBV5-1	TRBJ2-1	ASSLTGTTYNEQF
TRBD2	TRBV5-1	TRBJ2-7	ASSREGRDEQY
-	TRBV2	TRBJ2-7	ASRTVNEQY
TRBD2	TRBV7-8	TRBJ2-2	ASSFAGLAGAGGELF
TRBD2	TRBV7-3	TRBJ2-1	ASSLYGGTSGNEQF
-	TRBV2	TRBJ2-5	ASSQILDPQY
TRBD2	TRBV5-4	TRBJ2-2	ASSFAGVANTGELF
TRBD2	TRBV9	TRBJ2-2	ASSDNRLAGGLMAGELF
-	TRBV28	TRBJ2-1	ASLRDSGSYNEQF
TRBD2	TRBV29-1	TRBJ2-1	SVLGASGYNEQF
-	TRBV9	TRBJ2-7	ASSRASRSEQY
TRBD2	TRBV7-9	TRBJ2-7	ASSPGTSGSGEQY
-	TRBV6-5	TRBJ1-3	ASRATPNSGNTIY
TRBD1	TRBV28	TRBJ2-7	ASSLRDRYEQY
-	TRBV11-3	TRBJ2-1	ASSGWPGDEQF